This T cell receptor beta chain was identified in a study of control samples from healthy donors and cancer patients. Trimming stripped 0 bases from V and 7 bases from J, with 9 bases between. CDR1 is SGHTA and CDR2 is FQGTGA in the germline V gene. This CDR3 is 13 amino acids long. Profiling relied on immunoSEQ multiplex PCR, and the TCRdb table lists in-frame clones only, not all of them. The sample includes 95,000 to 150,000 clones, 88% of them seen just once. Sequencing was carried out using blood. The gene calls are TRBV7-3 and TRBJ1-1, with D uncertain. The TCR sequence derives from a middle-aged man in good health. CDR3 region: CASSLTAGVEAFF. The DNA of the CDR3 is TGTGCCAGCAGCTTAACGGCGGGAGTTGAAGCTTTCTTT.